A selection of T cell receptor beta chains follows, all from one sample in a study of blood T cell repertoires in COVID-19. Sequencing used immunoSEQ multiplex PCR; TCRdb keeps in-frame clones, though not all of them. Here the sample spans some 240,000 clones, roughly 85% being singletons. Sequencing was carried out using peripheral blood. These receptors were collected from a woman between 65 and 79 years old with COVID-19, enrolled during active disease. Each CDR3 is given with its conserved first and last residue. D genes are given only for firm matches. Not all rows give a size; the values are once, few, many and, for expanded clones, a class.

clone_size	j_call	d_call	v_call	cdr3_aa	cdr3_nt
.	TRBJ2-7	TRBD1	TRBV9	CASSVGDRGRHEQYF	TGTGCCAGCAGCGTAGGGGACAGGGGGCGGCACGAGCAGTACTTC
.	TRBJ1-5	.	TRBV2	CASSEAQRGQPQHF	TGTGCCAGCAGTGAAGCGCAACGCGGTCAGCCCCAGCATTTT
few	TRBJ1-5	.	TRBV4-3	CASSQDSGSASPQHF	TGCGCCAGCAGCCAAGATTCGGGGAGCGCTTCGCCCCAGCATTTT
.	TRBJ2-7	.	TRBV27	CASSVDREGYEQYF	TGTGCCAGCAGTGTGGACAGGGAGGGCTACGAGCAGTACTTC
.	TRBJ2-2	TRBD2	TRBV7-3	CASSLGPAGQSGELFF	TGTGCCAGCAGTTTAGGCCCAGCGGGGCAGTCCGGGGAGCTGTTTTTT
few	TRBJ1-1	TRBD1	TRBV18	CASSPSGTGVRTEAFF	TGTGCCAGCTCACCCTCCGGGACAGGGGTGAGGACTGAAGCTTTCTTT
.	TRBJ1-6	TRBD1	TRBV9	CASSPGQGGYSPLHF	TGTGCCAGCAGCCCTGGACAGGGAGGGTATTCACCCCTCCACTTT
.	TRBJ1-5	.	TRBV20-1	CSASVQIGGPNQPQHF	TGCAGTGCTAGTGTCCAAATCGGAGGCCCAAATCAGCCCCAGCATTTT
.	TRBJ1-1	TRBD1	TRBV27	CASSKPATGGRGTEAFF	TGTGCCAGCAGTAAACCCGCCACAGGGGGTCGGGGCACTGAAGCTTTCTTT
.	TRBJ2-1	.	TRBV2	CASGVKQFF	TGTGCCAGCGGAGTGAAGCAGTTCTTC
.	TRBJ1-6	.	TRBV10-3	CAISELAVNSPLHF	TGTGCCATCAGTGAACTAGCGGTCAATTCACCCCTCCACTTT